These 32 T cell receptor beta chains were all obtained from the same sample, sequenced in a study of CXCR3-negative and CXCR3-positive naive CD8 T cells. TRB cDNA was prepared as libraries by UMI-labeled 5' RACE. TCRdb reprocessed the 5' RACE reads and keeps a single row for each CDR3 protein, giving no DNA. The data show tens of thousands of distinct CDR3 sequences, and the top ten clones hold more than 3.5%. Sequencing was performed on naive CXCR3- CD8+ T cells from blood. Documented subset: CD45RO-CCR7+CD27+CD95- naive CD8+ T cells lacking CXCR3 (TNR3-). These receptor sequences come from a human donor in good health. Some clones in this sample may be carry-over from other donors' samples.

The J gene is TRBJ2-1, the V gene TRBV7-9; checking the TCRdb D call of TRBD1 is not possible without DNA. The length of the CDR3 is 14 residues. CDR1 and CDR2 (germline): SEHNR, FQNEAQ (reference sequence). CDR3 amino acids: CASSPLTGDNEQFF.

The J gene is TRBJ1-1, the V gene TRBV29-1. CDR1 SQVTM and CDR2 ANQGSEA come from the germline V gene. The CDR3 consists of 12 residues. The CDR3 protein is CSVRSGNTEAFF.

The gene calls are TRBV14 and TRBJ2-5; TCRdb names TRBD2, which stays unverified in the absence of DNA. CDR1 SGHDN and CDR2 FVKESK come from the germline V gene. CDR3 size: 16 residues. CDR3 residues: CASSQLTPGLEETQYF.

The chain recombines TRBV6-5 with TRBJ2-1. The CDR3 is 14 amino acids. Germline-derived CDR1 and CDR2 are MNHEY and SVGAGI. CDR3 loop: CASNKQTSYNEQFF.

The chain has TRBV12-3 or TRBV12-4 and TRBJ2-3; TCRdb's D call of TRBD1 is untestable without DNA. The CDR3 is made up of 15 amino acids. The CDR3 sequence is CASRESGTGGDTQYF.

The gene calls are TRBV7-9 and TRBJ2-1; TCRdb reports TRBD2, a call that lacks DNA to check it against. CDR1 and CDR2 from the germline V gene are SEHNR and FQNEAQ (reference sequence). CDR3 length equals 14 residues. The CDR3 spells CASSSTTSANEQFF. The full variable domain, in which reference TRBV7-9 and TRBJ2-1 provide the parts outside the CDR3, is DTGVSQNPRHKITKRGQNVTFRCDPISEHNRLYWYRQTLGQGPEFLTYFQNEAQLEKSRLLSDRFSAERPKGSFSTLEIQRTEQGDSAMYLCASSSTTSANEQFFGPGTRLTVL.

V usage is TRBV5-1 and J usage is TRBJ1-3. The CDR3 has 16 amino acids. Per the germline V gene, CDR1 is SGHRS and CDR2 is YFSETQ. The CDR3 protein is CASSLVAGGIGNTIYF.

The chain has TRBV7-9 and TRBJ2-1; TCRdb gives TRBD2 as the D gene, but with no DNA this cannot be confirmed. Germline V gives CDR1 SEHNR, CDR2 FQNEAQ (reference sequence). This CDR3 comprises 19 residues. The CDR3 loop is CASSLASGGAHGSYNEQFF. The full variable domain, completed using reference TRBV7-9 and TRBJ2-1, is DTGVSQNPRHKITKRGQNVTFRCDPISEHNRLYWYRQTLGQGPEFLTYFQNEAQLEKSRLLSDRFSAERPKGSFSTLEIQRTEQGDSAMYLCASSLASGGAHGSYNEQFFGPGTRLTVL.

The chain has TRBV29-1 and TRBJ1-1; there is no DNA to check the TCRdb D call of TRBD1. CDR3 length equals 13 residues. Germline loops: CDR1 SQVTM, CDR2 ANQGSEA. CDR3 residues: CSVEGVMNTEAFF.

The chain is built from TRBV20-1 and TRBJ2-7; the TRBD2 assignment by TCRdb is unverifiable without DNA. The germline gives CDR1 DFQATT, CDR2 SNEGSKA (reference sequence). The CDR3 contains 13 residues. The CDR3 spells CSASSSADYEQYF.

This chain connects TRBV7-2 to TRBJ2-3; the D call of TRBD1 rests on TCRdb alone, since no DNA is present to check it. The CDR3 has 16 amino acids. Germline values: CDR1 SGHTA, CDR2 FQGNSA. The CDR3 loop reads CASSLESGGVTDTQYF.

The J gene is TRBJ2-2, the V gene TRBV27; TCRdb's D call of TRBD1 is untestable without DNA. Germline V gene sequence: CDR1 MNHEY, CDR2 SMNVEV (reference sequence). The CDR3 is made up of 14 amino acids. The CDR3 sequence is CASRKTGSTGELFF.

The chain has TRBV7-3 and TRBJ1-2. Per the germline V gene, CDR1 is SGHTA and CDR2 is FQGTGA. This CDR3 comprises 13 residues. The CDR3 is CASSVDIGYGYTF.

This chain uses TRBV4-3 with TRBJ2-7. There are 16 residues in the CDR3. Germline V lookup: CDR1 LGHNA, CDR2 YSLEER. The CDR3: CASSQDSFRNSYEQYF.

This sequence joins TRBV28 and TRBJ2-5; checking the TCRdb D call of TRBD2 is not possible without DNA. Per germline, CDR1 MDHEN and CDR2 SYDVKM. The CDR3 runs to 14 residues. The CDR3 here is CASSLEGLQETQYF.

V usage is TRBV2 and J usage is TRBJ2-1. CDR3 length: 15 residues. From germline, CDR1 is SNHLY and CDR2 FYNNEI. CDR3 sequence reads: CATSEGTKGYNEQFF.

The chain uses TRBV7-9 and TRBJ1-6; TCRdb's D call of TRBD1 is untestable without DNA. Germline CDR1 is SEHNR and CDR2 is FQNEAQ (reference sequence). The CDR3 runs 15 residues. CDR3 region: CASSPPGGGNSPLHF.

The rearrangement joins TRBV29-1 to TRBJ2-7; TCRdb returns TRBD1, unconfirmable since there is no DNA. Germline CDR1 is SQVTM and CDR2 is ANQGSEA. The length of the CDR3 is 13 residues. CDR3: CSVEFGPIYEQYF.

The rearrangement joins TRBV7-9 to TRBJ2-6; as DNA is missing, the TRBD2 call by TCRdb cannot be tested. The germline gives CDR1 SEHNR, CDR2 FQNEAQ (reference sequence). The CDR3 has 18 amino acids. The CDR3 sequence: CASSLAFLEGAGANVLTF.

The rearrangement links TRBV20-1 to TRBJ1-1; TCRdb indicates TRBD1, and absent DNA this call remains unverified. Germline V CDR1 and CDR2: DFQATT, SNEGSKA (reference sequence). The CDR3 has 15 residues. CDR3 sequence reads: CSAGWDRRANTEAFF.

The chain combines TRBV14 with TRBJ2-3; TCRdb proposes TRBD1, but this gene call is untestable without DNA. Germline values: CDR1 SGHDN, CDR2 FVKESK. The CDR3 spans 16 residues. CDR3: CASSGATGPLTDTQYF. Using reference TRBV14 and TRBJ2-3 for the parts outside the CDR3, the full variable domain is EAGVTQFPSHSVIEKGQTVTLRCDPISGHDNLYWYRRVMGKEIKFLLHFVKESKQDESGMPNNRFLAERTGGTYSTLKVQPAELEDSGVYFCASSGATGPLTDTQYFGPGTRLTVL.

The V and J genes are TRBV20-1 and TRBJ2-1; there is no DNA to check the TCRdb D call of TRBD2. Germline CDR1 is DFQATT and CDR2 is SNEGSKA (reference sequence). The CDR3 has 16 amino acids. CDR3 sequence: CSARALGVGENNEQFF.

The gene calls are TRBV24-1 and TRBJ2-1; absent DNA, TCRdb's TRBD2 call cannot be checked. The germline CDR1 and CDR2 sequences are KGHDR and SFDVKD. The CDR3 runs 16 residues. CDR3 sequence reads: CATSARSGFSYNEQFF.

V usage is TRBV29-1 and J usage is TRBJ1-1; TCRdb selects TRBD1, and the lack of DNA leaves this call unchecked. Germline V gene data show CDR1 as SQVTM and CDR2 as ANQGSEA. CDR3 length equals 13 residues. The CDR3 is CSVPGRGGTEAFF.

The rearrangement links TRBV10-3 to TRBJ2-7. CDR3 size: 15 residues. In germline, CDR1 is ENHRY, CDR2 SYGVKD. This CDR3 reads CASHRETGSSYEQYF.

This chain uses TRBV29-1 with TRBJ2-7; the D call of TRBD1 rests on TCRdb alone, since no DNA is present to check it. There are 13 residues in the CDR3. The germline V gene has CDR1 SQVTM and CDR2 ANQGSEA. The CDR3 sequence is CSVEQGSTYEQYF.

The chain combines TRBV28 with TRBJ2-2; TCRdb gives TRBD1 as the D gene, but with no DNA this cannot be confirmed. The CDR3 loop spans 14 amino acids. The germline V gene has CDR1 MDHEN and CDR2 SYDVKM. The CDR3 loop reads CASGQDRPTGELFF.

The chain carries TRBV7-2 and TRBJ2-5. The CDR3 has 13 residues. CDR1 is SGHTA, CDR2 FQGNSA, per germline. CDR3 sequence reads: CASSLWTEETQYF.

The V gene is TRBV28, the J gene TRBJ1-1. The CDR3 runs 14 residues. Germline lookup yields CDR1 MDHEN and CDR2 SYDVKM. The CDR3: CASSFSAEDTEAFF.

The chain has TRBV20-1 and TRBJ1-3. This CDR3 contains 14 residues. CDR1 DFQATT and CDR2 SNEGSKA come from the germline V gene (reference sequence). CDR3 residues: CSARDRSKGNTIYF.

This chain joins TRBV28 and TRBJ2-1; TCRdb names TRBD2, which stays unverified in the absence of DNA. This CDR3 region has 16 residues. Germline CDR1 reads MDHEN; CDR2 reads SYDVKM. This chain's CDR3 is CASSFFSGGALNEQFF.

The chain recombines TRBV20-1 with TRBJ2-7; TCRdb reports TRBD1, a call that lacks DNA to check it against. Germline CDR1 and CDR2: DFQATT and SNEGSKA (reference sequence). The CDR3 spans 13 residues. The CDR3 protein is CSARHRGQYEQYF.